The 25 T cell receptor beta chains presented below share a single source sample, sequenced in a study of metastatic and nonmetastatic thyroid tumors. MiXCR re-clonotyped the PCR reads for TCRdb. Of around 18,000 clones in the sample, around 13% are singletons; the top ten hold about 30%. None of the patients had undergone any treatment ahead of thyroid surgery. Input material: blood. These receptors were obtained from a female donor with papillary thyroid cancer or a benign thyroid nodule (not recorded which). Some clones in this sample may be carry-over from other donors' samples.

The genes are TRBV7-8 and TRBJ1-6; a weak D match, TRBD1 (5 bases). This CDR3 has 18 amino acids. Germline loops: CDR1 SGHVS, CDR2 FQNEAQ. Deletions cut 2 bases from V and 7 bases from J, with 21 bases between. CDR3: CASSLPMGGGDPNSPLHF. The CDR3 bases are TGTGCCAGCAGCTTACCGATGGGTGGGGGGGACCCAAATTCACCCCTCCACTTT.

The J gene is TRBJ2-7, the V gene TRBV28, with 8 nucleotides matching TRBD2. This CDR3 is built from 11 residues. Germline V gene lookup returns CDR1 MDHEN and CDR2 SYDVKM. The junction had 4 bases not matched to a gene; V was cut back by 4 bases and J by 11 bases. The CDR3 region has the DNA TGTGCCAGCAGTTCCCAGCGGGGGAAGTACTTC. It translates to CASSSQRGKYF.

This clone has at least ten counts. A much more abundant neighbour one base away suggests this may be a read error. The identical CDR3 is also encoded by other nucleotide sequences in the sample. V is TRBV4-3 and J is TRBJ1-6, with D unresolved. The CDR3 is made up of 17 amino acids. Germline-derived CDR1 and CDR2 are LGHNA and YSLEER. V gave up 1 base and J gave up 5 bases, with 15 bases separating them. CDR3 in amino acids: CASSQALPEADNSPLHF. In nucleotides, the CDR3 is TGCGCCAGCAGCCAAGCATTACCCGAGGCAGATAATTCACCCCTCCACTTT.

In this sample, this clone turned up many times. The chain joins TRBV19 to TRBJ2-1, with 8 bases that match TRBD2. Germline lookup yields CDR1 LNHDA and CDR2 SQIVND (reference sequence). The trim removed 6 bases at V and 0 bases at J, leaving 4 bases unmatched. This CDR3 is built from 15 residues. The CDR3, as DNA: TGTGCCAGTAGACTTAGCGGGAACTCCTACAATGAGCAGTTCTTC. It translates to CASRLSGNSYNEQFF.

This clone was seen many times. This chain uses TRBV20-1 with TRBJ1-4; 7 bases are a match to TRBD1. This CDR3 comprises 17 residues. J was trimmed by 8 bases and V by 6 bases; bases with no gene match: 21. CDR1 is DFQATT and CDR2 is SNEGSKA in the germline V gene (reference sequence). CDR3 nucleotides: TGCAGTGCCCCTGGGGGAGGGGGCGGTCGCATGGACGAAAAACTGTTTTTT. This translates into CSAPGGGGGRMDEKLFF.

At least ten counts were recorded for this clone. Other DNA sequences within the sample encode an identical CDR3. This chain joins TRBV4-3 and TRBJ1-4; D not certain. The CDR3 totals 16 residues. In germline, CDR1 is LGHNA, CDR2 YSLEER. Between the trimmed V and J ends, which lost 1 base and 0 bases, there was a span of 9 bases. CDR3 loop: CASSQVLHATNEKLFF. CDR3 coding DNA: TGCGCCAGCAGCCAAGTGTTACACGCAACTAATGAAAAACTGTTTTTT.

This clone has just a few counts. The junction and the germline gene differ at one end; a read error may be behind it. The chain combines TRBV28 with TRBJ2-6; D is tentatively TRBD1 or TRBD2 (6 bases each). CDR3 size: 15 residues. CDR1 is MDHEN, CDR2 SYDVKM, per germline. The CDR3 here is CASIPGASGANVMTF. CDR3 DNA: TGTGCCAGCATTCCGGGGGCCTCTGGGGCAAACGTCATGACTTTC.

A few counts support this clone. The chain joins TRBV15 to TRBJ1-2, with D unresolved. This CDR3 region has 15 residues. Trimming took off 1 base at V and 3 bases at J, with 12 bases between the two ends. Looked up from germline, CDR1 is LNHNV and CDR2 is YYDKDF (reference sequence). Here the CDR3 reads CATSRVKTTDYGYTF. The CDR3 DNA is TGTGCCACCAGCAGAGTTAAGACAACGGACTATGGCTACACCTTC. The variable domain in full, with the rest retrieved from reference TRBV15 and TRBJ1-2, is DAMVIQNPRYQVTQFGKPVTLSCSQTLNHNVMYWYQQKSSQAPKLLFHYYDKDFNNEADTPDNFQSRRPNTSFCFLDIRSPGLGDTAMYLCATSRVKTTDYGYTFGSGTRLTVV.

This clone was seen a handful of times. V gene TRBV6-5 combines with J gene TRBJ1-2; 9 bases are shared with TRBD1. CDR1 is MNHEY, CDR2 SVGAGI, per germline. J gave up 4 bases and V 4 bases, and 10 bases lay outside the gene matches. The CDR3 spans 16 residues. CDR3 bases: TGTGCCAGCAGTTCCTCGTCGTGGACAGGGGTCTATGGCTACACCTTC. This gives the protein CASSSSSWTGVYGYTF.

This clone was seen at least ten times. The rearrangement uses TRBV5-4 and TRBJ2-7; tentatively, D is TRBD1 (5 bases). The germline gives CDR1 SGHNT, CDR2 YYREEE (reference sequence). CDR3 size: 15 residues. The V end lost 5 bases, the J end lost 0 bases, and 15 bases lay between the germline ends. CDR3 in DNA: TGTGCCAGCAGTCGATCGGACATCTACTCCTACGAGCAGTACTTC. Translated, it gives CASSRSDIYSYEQYF. Full variable domain (missing parts from reference TRBV5-4 and TRBJ2-7): ETGVTQSPTHLIKTRGQQVTLRCSSQSGHNTVSWYQQALGQGPQFIFQYYREEENGRGNFPPRFSGLQFPNYSSELNVNALELDDSALYLCASSRSDIYSYEQYFGPGTRLTVT.

This clone is judged medium-sized (0.01 to 0.1%). The chain recombines TRBV28 with TRBJ2-7; D is ambiguous. This CDR3 has 11 residues. V lost 4 bases and J 5 bases, leaving 6 bases between the germline ends. The germline V gene encodes CDR1 MDHEN and CDR2 SYDVKM. The CDR3 loop is CASSSFNEQYF. The DNA for the CDR3 is TGTGCCAGCAGTTCCTTCAACGAGCAGTACTTC.

This clone was counted at least ten times. The V gene is TRBV4-2, the J gene TRBJ2-2; no reliable D call. The CDR3 runs to 16 residues. From germline, CDR1 is LGHNA and CDR2 YNFKEQ. The V end was cut by 4 bases, the J end by 7 bases, with 19 bases between. In nucleotides, the CDR3 is TGTGCCAGCAGCCTCCCGAAGGCAAGCGTCGGCGGGGAGCTGTTTTTT. Amino acids: CASSLPKASVGGELFF.

This clone appeared many times. The chain recombines TRBV3-1 with TRBJ2-3; possibly TRBD1 or TRBD2 for D (5 bases each). Per the germline V gene, CDR1 is LGHDT and CDR2 is YNNKEL (reference sequence). Trimming shortened V by 4 bases and J by 8 bases, and 22 bases separated the two germline ends. This CDR3 has 16 residues. CDR3 DNA: TGTGCCAGCAGCCTGTTGCCGGGGCCCACTGGTGGTACGCAGTATTTT. Its translation: CASSLLPGPTGGTQYF.

This clone was seen at least ten times. This may come from a read error, since a much larger clone is one base off. The sample holds other DNA sequences that translate to the same CDR3. The chain has TRBV3-1 and TRBJ2-7; possibly TRBD2 for D (6 bases). The V gene's germline CDR1 is LGHDT and CDR2 YNNKEL (reference sequence). CDR3 length: 15 amino acids. Deletions cut 1 base from V and 4 bases from J, with 14 bases between. As DNA, the CDR3 is TGTGCCAGCAGCCAAGTGGGGGGAAATGGGTACGAGCAGTACTTC. This encodes CASSQVGGNGYEQYF.

This clone was counted at least ten times. The rearrangement links TRBV20-1 to TRBJ2-7, with a weak D call TRBD2 (5 bases). The CDR3 contains 14 residues. Trimming removed 5 bases from V and 5 bases from J, with 19 bases in between. Germline V CDR1 and CDR2: DFQATT, SNEGSKA (reference sequence). The CDR3 sequence is CSAGTGIGVDEQYF. The CDR3 DNA is TGCAGTGCTGGTACCGGGATCGGGGTCGACGAGCAGTACTTC.

This clone appeared a few times. The CDR3 DNA sequence: TGTGCCAGCATTCTACCTGTGGACGGGGGCTACACCTTC. It encodes CASILPVDGGYTF. This chain uses TRBV28 with TRBJ1-2; D is unresolved. This CDR3 has 13 residues. Per germline, CDR1 MDHEN and CDR2 SYDVKM. The V gene lost 7 bases and the J gene lost 8 bases, with 17 bases spanning the gap.

This clone has ten or more counts. This chain joins TRBV5-1 and TRBJ2-2; D gene unclear. Germline V lookup: CDR1 SGHRS, CDR2 YFSETQ. This CDR3 is 14 amino acids long. V was cut by 5 bases and J by 4 bases, with 12 bases left in between. For the CDR3, the DNA is TGCGCCAGCAGATCGGGTTTGGGCACCGGGGAGCTGTTTTTT. Protein sequence: CASRSGLGTGELFF.

This clone was seen repeatedly, ten times or more. In DNA, the CDR3 is TGTGCCAGCAGCTTAAGGGGACTAGCGGGGGGCCTCAACACCGGGGAGCTGTTTTTT. This encodes CASSLRGLAGGLNTGELFF. V usage is TRBV7-3 and J usage is TRBJ2-2, with 15 positions matching TRBD2. J gave up 2 bases and V 1 base, and 5 bases lay outside the gene matches. CDR1 and CDR2 (germline): SGHTA, FQGTGA. This CDR3 region has 19 residues. The full variable domain, in which reference TRBV7-3 and TRBJ2-2 provide the parts outside the CDR3, is GAGVSQTPSNKVTEKGKYVELRCDPISGHTALYWYRQSLGQGPEFLIYFQGTGAADDSGLPNDRFFAVRPEGSVSTLKIQRTERGDSAVYLCASSLRGLAGGLNTGELFFGEGSRLTVL.

This clone appeared many times. The chain is built from TRBV9 and TRBJ2-2; 9 nucleotides line up with TRBD1. Germline-derived CDR1 and CDR2 are SGDLS and YYNGEE. This CDR3 is built from 18 residues. The V gene end was trimmed by 5 bases and the J gene end by 6 bases; junction bases not matched to a gene: 17. This CDR3 reads CASSLTLPGQGNAGELFF. Here the CDR3 DNA reads TGTGCCAGCAGTCTTACCCTACCGGGACAGGGAAATGCCGGGGAGCTGTTTTTT.

This clone was counted only a few times. CDR3 residues: CASSPRGWKGYTF. DNA for the CDR3: TGTGCCAGCAGTCCCCGGGGCTGGAAGGGCTACACCTTC. The chain carries TRBV12-3 or TRBV12-4 and TRBJ1-2, with D tentatively TRBD1 (5 bases). The CDR3 loop spans 13 amino acids. V was trimmed by 5 bases and J by 8 bases, leaving 15 bases between them.

This clone was found many times. V gene TRBV28 combines with J gene TRBJ2-1; weak D call: TRBD1 (6 bases). The CDR3 is 15 amino acids. Trimming removed 6 bases from V and 0 bases from J, with 12 bases in between. The germline CDR1 and CDR2 sequences are MDHEN and SYDVKM. The CDR3 DNA sequence: TGTGCCAGCAGCTACAGGGACGGCTCCTACAATGAGCAGTTCTTC. This codes for CASSYRDGSYNEQFF.

The CDR3 DNA reads TGTGCCACCAGTGACCCGGTACCGCCGAGGGGCGGTGAGCTGTTTTTT. Translated, it gives CATSDPVPPRGGELFF. The chain employs TRBV24-1 and TRBJ2-2; the D call may be TRBD1 or TRBD2 (5 bases each). The V end was cut by 4 bases, the J end by 11 bases, with 22 bases between. CDR3 length: 16 residues. From germline, CDR1 is KGHDR and CDR2 SFDVKD.

This clone ranks as medium-sized (0.01 to 0.1%). The V call is TRBV28, the J call TRBJ2-7; 7 bases map to TRBD1. J gave up 0 bases and V 6 bases, and 20 bases lay outside the gene matches. Germline V gene lookup returns CDR1 MDHEN and CDR2 SYDVKM. The CDR3 is made up of 19 amino acids. This CDR3 is CASSLPGQSVGSSSYEQYF. As DNA, the CDR3 is TGTGCCAGCAGCTTACCGGGACAGTCGGTAGGGTCTAGCTCCTACGAGCAGTACTTC.

This sequence joins TRBV20-1 and TRBJ2-1; D is undetermined. CDR1 and CDR2 from the germline V gene are DFQATT and SNEGSKA (reference sequence). The CDR3 runs to 14 residues. Between the trimmed V and J ends, which lost 0 bases and 3 bases, there was a span of 9 bases. The CDR3 loop reads CSAREGTIYNEQFF. The CDR3 DNA is TGCAGTGCTAGAGAGGGTACTATCTACAATGAGCAGTTCTTC.

By share, this clone ranks as medium-sized (0.01 to 0.1%). The chain recombines TRBV28 with TRBJ1-5; D is possibly TRBD1 (5 bases). From germline, CDR1 is MDHEN and CDR2 SYDVKM. The CDR3 loop spans 14 amino acids. Trimming stripped 5 bases from V and 2 bases from J, with 10 bases between. CDR3 sequence (DNA): TGTGCCAGCAGTGGACACCCAGGCAATCAGCCCCAGCATTTT. Its protein product is CASSGHPGNQPQHF.